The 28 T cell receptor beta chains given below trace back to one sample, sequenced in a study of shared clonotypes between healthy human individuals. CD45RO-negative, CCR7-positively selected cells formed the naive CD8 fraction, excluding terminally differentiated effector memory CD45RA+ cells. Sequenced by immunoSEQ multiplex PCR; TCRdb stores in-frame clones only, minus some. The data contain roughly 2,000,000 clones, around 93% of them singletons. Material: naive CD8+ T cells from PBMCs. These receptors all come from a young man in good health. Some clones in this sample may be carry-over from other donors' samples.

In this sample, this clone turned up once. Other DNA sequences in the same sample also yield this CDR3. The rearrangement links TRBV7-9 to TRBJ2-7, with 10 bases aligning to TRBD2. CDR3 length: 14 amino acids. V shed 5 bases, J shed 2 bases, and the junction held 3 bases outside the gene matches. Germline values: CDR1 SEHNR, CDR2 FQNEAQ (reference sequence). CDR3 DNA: TGTGCCAGCAGCCCCGGACTAGCGGCCTACGAGCAGTACTTC. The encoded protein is CASSPGLAAYEQYF.

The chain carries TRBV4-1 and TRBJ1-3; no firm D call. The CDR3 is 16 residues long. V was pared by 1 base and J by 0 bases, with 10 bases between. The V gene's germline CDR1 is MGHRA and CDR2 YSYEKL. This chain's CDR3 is CASSQGRRHSGNTIYF. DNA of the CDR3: TGCGCCAGCAGCCAAGGGAGAAGGCACTCTGGAAACACCATATATTTT.

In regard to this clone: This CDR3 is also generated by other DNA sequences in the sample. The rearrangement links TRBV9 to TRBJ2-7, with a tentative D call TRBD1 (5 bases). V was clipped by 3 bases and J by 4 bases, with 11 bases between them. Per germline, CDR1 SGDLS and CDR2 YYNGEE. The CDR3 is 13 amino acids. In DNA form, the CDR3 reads TGTGCCAGCAGCGGGACAAACTATTACGAGCAGTACTTC. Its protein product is CASSGTNYYEQYF.

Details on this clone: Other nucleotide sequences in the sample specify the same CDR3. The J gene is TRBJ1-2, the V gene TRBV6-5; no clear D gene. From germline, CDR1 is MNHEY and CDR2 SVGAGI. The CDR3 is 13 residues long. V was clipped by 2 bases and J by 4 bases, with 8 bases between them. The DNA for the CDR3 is TGTGCCAGCAGTTACAGCGCAGCCTATGGCTACACCTTC. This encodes CASSYSAAYGYTF.

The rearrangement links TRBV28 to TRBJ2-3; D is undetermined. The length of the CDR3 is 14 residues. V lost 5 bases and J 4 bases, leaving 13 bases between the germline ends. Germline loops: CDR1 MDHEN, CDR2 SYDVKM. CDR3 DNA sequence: TGTGCCAGCAGTCATACTCTAACGGCAGATACGCAGTATTTT. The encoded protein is CASSHTLTADTQYF.

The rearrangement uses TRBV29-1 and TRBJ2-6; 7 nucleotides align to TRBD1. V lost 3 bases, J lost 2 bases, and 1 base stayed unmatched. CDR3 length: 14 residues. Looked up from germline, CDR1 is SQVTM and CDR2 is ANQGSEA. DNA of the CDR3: TGCAGCGTTGAGACAGGGACTGGGGCCAACGTCCTGACTTTC. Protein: CSVETGTGANVLTF.

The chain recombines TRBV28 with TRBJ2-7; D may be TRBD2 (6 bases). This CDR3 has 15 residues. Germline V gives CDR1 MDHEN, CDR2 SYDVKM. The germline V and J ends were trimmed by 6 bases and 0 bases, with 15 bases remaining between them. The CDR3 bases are TGTGCCAGCAGGTGGGGTAGCGGAAGCTCCTACGAGCAGTACTTC. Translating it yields CASRWGSGSSYEQYF. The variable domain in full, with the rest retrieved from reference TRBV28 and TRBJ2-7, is DVKVTQSSRYLVKRTGEKVFLECVQDMDHENMFWYRQDPGLGLRLIYFSYDVKMKEKGDIPEGYSVSREKKERFSLILESASTNQTSMYLCASRWGSGSSYEQYFGPGTRLTVT.

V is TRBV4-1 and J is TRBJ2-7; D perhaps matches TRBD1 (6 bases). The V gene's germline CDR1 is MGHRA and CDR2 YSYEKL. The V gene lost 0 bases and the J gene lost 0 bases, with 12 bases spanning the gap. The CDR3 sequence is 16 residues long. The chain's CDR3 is CASSQEAGDDSYEQYF. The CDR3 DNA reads TGCGCCAGCAGCCAAGAGGCAGGGGATGACTCCTACGAGCAGTACTTC.

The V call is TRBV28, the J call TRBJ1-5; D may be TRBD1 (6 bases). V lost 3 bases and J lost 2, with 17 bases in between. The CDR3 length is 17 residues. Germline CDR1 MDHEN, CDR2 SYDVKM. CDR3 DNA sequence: TGTGCCAGCAGTTTTGTACAGAGAGGGGGTGGCAATCAGCCCCAGCATTTT. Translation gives CASSFVQRGGGNQPQHF.

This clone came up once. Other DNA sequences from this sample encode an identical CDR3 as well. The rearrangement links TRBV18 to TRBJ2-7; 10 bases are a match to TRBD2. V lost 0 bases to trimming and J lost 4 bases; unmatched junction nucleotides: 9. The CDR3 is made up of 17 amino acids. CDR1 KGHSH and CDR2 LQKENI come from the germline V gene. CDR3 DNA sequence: TGTGCCAGCTCACCACCGGGCCTAGCGGGAGTTATTTACGAGCAGTACTTC. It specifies CASSPPGLAGVIYEQYF.

The CDR3 loop reads CASSQDRSAVEQFF. The CDR3 coding sequence is TGCGCCAGCAGCCAAGATCGGTCCGCGGTTGAGCAGTTCTTC. V is TRBV4-3 and J is TRBJ2-1, with D unclear. The CDR3 extends over 14 amino acids. CDR1 LGHNA and CDR2 YSLEER come from the germline V gene. V dropped 0 bases and J dropped 9 bases, with 12 bases sitting between them.

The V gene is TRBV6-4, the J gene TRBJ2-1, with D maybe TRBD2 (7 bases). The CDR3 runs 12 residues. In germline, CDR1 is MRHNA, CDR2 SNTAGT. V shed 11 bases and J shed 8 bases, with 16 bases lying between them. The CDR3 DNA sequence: TGTGCCGGATGCGGGGGCGGCTATGAGCAGTTCTTC. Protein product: CAGCGGGYEQFF.

The CDR3 loop is CASSLTPGGGHGYTF. The CDR3 bases are TGTGCCAGCAGCTTAACGCCAGGGGGCGGCCATGGCTACACCTTC. The chain recombines TRBV7-9 with TRBJ1-2, with 8 nucleotides matching TRBD1. Per the germline V gene, CDR1 is SEHNR and CDR2 is FQNEAQ (reference sequence). The CDR3 loop spans 15 amino acids. The V and J ends lost 2 bases and 6 bases, in that order; junction bases with no gene match: 8.

CDR3 coding DNA: TGCGCCAGCAGCCAAGGCACGGACGATGAGCAGTTCTTC. It yields the protein CASSQGTDDEQFF. The V gene is TRBV4-3, the J gene TRBJ2-1, with unresolved D. Trimming cost V 1 base and J 8 bases, with 9 bases left between them. This CDR3 contains 13 residues. The germline CDR1 and CDR2 sequences are LGHNA and YSLEER.

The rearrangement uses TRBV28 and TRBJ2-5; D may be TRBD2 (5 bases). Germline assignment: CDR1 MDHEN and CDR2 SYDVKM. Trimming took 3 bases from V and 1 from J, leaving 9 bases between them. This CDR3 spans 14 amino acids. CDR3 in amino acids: CASSFLLVQETQYF. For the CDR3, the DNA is TGTGCCAGCAGTTTCTTACTAGTCCAAGAGACCCAGTACTTC.

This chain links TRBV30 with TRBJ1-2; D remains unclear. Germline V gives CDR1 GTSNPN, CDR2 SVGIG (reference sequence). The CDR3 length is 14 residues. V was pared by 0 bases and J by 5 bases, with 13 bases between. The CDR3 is CAWSVPRLRYGYTF. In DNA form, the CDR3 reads TGTGCCTGGAGTGTACCCAGGCTGCGATATGGCTACACCTTC.

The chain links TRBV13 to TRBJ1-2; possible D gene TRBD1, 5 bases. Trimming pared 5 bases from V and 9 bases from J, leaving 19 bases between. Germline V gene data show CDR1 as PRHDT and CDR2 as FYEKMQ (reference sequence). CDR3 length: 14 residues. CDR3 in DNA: TGTGCCAGCAGCCTCGCCGGGGACCCCCTGCGCTACACCTTC. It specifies CASSLAGDPLRYTF.

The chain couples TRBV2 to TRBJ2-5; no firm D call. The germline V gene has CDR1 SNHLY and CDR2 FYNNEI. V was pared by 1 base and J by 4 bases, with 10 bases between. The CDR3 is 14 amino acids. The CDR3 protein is CASSEGAGPETQYF. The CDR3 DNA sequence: TGTGCCAGCAGTGAAGGAGCAGGCCCAGAGACCCAGTACTTC.

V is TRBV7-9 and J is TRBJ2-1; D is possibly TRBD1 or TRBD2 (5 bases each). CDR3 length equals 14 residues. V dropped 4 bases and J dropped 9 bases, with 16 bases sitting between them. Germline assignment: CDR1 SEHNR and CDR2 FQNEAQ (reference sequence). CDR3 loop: CASSSRDPIREQFF. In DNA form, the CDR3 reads TGTGCCAGCAGCTCCCGGGACCCAATACGTGAGCAGTTCTTC.

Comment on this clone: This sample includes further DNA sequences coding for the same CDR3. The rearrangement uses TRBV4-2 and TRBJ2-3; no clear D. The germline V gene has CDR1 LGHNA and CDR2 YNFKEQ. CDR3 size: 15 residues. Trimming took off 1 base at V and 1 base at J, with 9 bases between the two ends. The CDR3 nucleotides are TGTGCCAGCAGCCAAGGTGGCGGACGCACAGATACGCAGTATTTT. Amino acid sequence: CASSQGGGRTDTQYF.

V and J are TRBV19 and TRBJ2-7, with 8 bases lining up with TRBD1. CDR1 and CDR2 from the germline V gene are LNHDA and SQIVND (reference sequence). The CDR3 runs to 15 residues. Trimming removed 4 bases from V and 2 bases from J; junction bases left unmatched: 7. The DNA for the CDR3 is TGTGCCAGTAGTACCGGACAGGGTGAGACCTACGAGCAGTACTTC. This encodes CASSTGQGETYEQYF.

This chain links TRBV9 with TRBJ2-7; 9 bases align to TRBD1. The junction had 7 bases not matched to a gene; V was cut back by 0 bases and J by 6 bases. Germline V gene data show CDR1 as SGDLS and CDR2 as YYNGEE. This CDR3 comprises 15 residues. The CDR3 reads CASSVGSRTGVEQYF. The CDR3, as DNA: TGTGCCAGCAGCGTAGGTAGCAGGACAGGGGTCGAGCAGTACTTC.

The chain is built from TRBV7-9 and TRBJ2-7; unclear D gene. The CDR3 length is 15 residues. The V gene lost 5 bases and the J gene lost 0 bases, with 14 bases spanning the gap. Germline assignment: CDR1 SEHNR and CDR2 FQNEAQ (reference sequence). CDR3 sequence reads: CASSTSDTVSYEQYF. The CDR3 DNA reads TGTGCCAGCAGCACCTCCGACACGGTCTCCTACGAGCAGTACTTC.

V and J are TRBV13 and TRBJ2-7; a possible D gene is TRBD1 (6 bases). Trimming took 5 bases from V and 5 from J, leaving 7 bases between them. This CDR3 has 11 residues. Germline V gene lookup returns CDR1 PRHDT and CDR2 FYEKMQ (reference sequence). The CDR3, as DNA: TGTGCCAGCAGCGGGGGCCACGAGCAGTACTTC. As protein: CASSGGHEQYF.

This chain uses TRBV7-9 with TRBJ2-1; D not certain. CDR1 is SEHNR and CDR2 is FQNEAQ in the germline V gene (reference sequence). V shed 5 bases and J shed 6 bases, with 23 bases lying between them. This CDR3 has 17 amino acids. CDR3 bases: TGTGCCAGCAGCGATCCCCCCGGAACCCTGGGTGGCAATGAGCAGTTCTTC. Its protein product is CASSDPPGTLGGNEQFF.

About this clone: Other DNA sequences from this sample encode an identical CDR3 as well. This CDR3 reads CSVGLRDRLYEQYF. As DNA, the CDR3 is TGCAGCGTTGGCCTCCGGGACAGGCTCTACGAGCAGTACTTC. The chain combines TRBV29-1 with TRBJ2-7; 8 nucleotides match TRBD1. Unmatched junction bases numbered 8, after V lost 4 bases and J lost 3 bases. The V gene's germline CDR1 is SQVTM and CDR2 ANQGSEA. The CDR3 runs 14 residues.

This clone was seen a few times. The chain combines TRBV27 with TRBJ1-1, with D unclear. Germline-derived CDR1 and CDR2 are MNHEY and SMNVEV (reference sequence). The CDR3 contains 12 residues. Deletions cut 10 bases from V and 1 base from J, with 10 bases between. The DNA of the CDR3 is TGTGCCACAGAAGGACCGAACACTGAAGCTTTCTTT. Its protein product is CATEGPNTEAFF.

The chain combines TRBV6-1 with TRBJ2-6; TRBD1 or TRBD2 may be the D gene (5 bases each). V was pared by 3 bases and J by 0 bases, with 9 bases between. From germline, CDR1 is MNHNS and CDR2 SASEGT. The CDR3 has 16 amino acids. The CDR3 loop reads CASSEGRYSGANVLTF. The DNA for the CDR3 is TGTGCCAGCAGTGAGGGACGGTACTCTGGGGCCAACGTCCTGACTTTC.